The rows below give T cell receptor beta chains drawn from one sample of a study. TCRdb re-analysed the 5' RACE reads in MiXCR, keeping a single row per CDR3 protein. The repertoire holds some 60,000 distinct CDR3 sequences, with just under 30% as singletons. Sample: tumor-infiltrating naive CD4+ T cells sorted from the breast tumor. The receptor source for this set is a female donor with breast cancer. Each CDR3 is given without its conserved first and last residue. The order of the fields is V gene, CDR3 protein.

V: TRBV4-3
CDR3: ASSQDQGQNNFYGYT

V: TRBV20-1
CDR3: SAPRRAGINEQF

V: TRBV5-4
CDR3: ASSYRQGKDTQY

V: TRBV9
CDR3: ASSVTGGLGSPLH

V: TRBV12-3/TRBV12-4
CDR3: ASSFGQAQDYT

V: TRBV10-3
CDR3: AISGTPKNIQY

V: TRBV6-5
CDR3: ASSYSTQSYGYT

V: TRBV21-1
CDR3: ASKQPGQGSNEQF

V: TRBV6-6
CDR3: ASRGQANSYEQY

V: TRBV7-2
CDR3: ASSFLSGTDTQY

V: TRBV5-6
CDR3: ASSLKIFNEKLF

V: TRBV12-3/TRBV12-4
CDR3: ASSPGQGNGDTQY

V: TRBV28
CDR3: ASSPTGFKTYEQY

V: TRBV6-5
CDR3: ASRRQGEQF

V: TRBV11-1
CDR3: ASTPMALSGELF

V: TRBV30
CDR3: AWSPNKANYGYT

V: TRBV6-5
CDR3: ASSFSGNEQF

V: TRBV5-5
CDR3: ASNFTGLNTEAF

V: TRBV6-1
CDR3: ASRHRDFPENEQF

V: TRBV24-1
CDR3: ATSDTGGTSGPTDTQY

V: TRBV7-2
CDR3: ASSSGLAIVQF

V: TRBV20-1
CDR3: SAPRTGTSNQPQH